This entry lists 17 T cell receptor beta chains sequenced from one sample in a study of T cells in women clearing cervical HPV infection. Sequencing was performed with immunoSEQ multiplex PCR; in TCRdb, only in-frame clones are kept and a portion is missing. In all, the sample yields about 20,000 clones. Sequenced: blood buffy coat. These receptors were collected from a woman between 18 and 69 years old with a cervical HPV16 infection that either progressed to CIN3+ or cleared (not recorded which).

As regards this clone: The read falls 3 residues short of the CDR3 end, and the missing part is taken from the germline J gene. The chain employs TRBV29-1 and TRBJ2-5; 14 bases map to TRBD2. The V and J ends lost 4 bases and 4 bases, in that order; junction bases with no gene match: 8. CDR3 length: 16 residues. Looked up from germline, CDR1 is SQVTM and CDR2 is ANQGSEA. This chain's CDR3 is CSVAKGTSGSGETQYF. The CDR3 DNA, read in part, is TGCAGCGTTGCCAAGGGGACTAGCGGGAGCGGAGAGACC.

Measured by frequency, this clone is medium-sized. The read finishes 3 residues shy of the CDR3 end, and the germline J gene is used to complete it. V usage is TRBV28 and J usage is TRBJ1-4; the match to TRBD1 covers 10 bases. From germline, CDR1 is MDHEN and CDR2 SYDVKM. Trimming cost V 3 bases and J 8 bases; bases outside gene matches: 6. The CDR3 consists of 15 residues. CDR3 sequence: CASSFEWTGGEKLFF. The covered CDR3 bases are TGTGCCAGCAGTTTTGAATGGACAGGGGGAGAAAAA.

With regard to this clone: The read halts 3 residues ahead of the CDR3 end, with the missing end drawn from the germline J gene. This chain uses TRBV20-1 with TRBJ2-7, with 9 positions matching TRBD2. Trimming at V came to 5 bases and at J to 0 bases, leaving 2 bases not matched to a gene. CDR1 is DFQATT and CDR2 is SNEGSKA in the germline V gene (reference sequence). The CDR3 runs to 13 residues. The sequenced CDR3 bases are TGCAGTGCTTATAGCGGGAGCTCCTACGAG. Translating it yields CSAYSGSSYE. The complete CDR3 reads CSAYSGSSYEQYF.

About this clone: At one boundary the junction diverges from the germline segment, which might be a read error. The missing CDR3 end, 3 residues past where the read stops, is filled in from the germline J gene. Other DNA sequences in this specimen translate into the identical CDR3. The chain links TRBV19 to TRBJ1-3, with TRBD1 matching 7 bases. Germline CDR1 LNHDA, CDR2 SQIVND (reference sequence). The CDR3 is 16 amino acids. The DNA read from the CDR3 is TGTGCCAGCAGTACTGGACAGGCCCTCTCTGGAAACACC. Its translation is CASSTGQALSGNT. The complete CDR3 sequence is CASSTGQALSGNTIYF.

CDR3 DNA, as far as it was read: TGTGCCAGTAGGAAAGGACAGCCTGGCAATTCACCC. This translates into CASRKGQPGNSP. The entire CDR3 sequence reads CASRKGQPGNSPLHF. This chain joins TRBV19 and TRBJ1-6, with D possibly matching TRBD1 (6 bases). The read ends 3 residues early relative to the CDR3; the germline J gene fills the gap. V dropped 6 bases and J dropped 7 bases, with 16 bases sitting between them. Germline loops: CDR1 LNHDA, CDR2 SQIVND (reference sequence). The CDR3 is 15 amino acids.

CDR3 bases read: TGCAGTGCTAGTTCAAATGCAGATACG. Translation gives CSASSNADT. The whole CDR3 protein is CSASSNADTQYF. J is TRBJ2-3 and V is TRBV20-1; the D is unclear. The read comes to an end 3 residues before the CDR3 does, leaving the germline J gene to fill in the end. Germline values: CDR1 DFQATT, CDR2 SNEGSKA (reference sequence). The CDR3 has 12 amino acids. V shed 3 bases and J shed 4 bases, with 8 bases lying between them.

Of note for this clone: The read halts 3 residues ahead of the CDR3 end, with the missing end drawn from the germline J gene. V gene TRBV5-4 combines with J gene TRBJ2-1, with a weak D call TRBD2 (5 bases). The CDR3 runs to 14 residues. CDR1 is SGHNT, CDR2 YYREEE, per germline (reference sequence). V lost 0 bases and J lost 5, with 9 bases in between. CDR3 bases read: TGTGCCAGCAGCTTGGACGCGGGCGACAATGAG. Translation: CASSLDAGDNE. The entire CDR3 protein is CASSLDAGDNEQFF.

As to this clone: The observed sequence ends 3 residues before the CDR3 terminus, with the missing tail filled in from the germline J gene. Other DNA sequences in the sample encode the same CDR3. The chain joins TRBV7-9 to TRBJ1-2, with 8 bases that match TRBD1. This CDR3 has 13 amino acids. Per germline, CDR1 SEHNR and CDR2 FQNEAQ (reference sequence). V was pared by 2 bases and J by 6 bases, with 2 bases of the junction left unmatched. This CDR3 is CASSLLTGDGYTF. The sequenced part of the CDR3 DNA is TGTGCCAGCAGCTTATTGACAGGGGATGGC.

For this clone: The read terminates 3 residues ahead of where the CDR3 ends, so the germline J gene completes it. This chain connects TRBV29-1 to TRBJ1-6, with D possibly TRBD1 on 6 matching bases. The CDR3 has 13 residues. Trimming removed 4 bases at V and 6 bases at J, with 10 bases between. From germline, CDR1 is SQVTM and CDR2 ANQGSEA. The CDR3 DNA, read in part, is TGCAGCGTTGCTGAGGGGGTTAATTCACCC. It encodes CSVAEGVNSP. The CDR3 in its entirety is CSVAEGVNSPLHF.

With regard to this clone: The CDR3 extends 3 residues past the end of the read, so its final part is completed from the germline J gene. The J gene is TRBJ1-3, the V gene TRBV5-8, with a tentative D call TRBD1 (5 bases). With 0 bases removed from V and 4 bases from J, the gap between germline ends came to 11 bases. Germline lookup yields CDR1 SGHTS and CDR2 YDEGEE. The CDR3 sequence is 15 residues long. The CDR3 loop is CASSLVSTAGNTIYF. The covered CDR3 bases are TGTGCCAGCAGCTTGGTATCGACAGCAGGAAACACC.

As for this clone: The CDR3 extends 3 residues past the end of the read, so its final part is completed from the germline J gene. The chain employs TRBV19 and TRBJ2-5; D might be TRBD2 (7 bases). V lost 11 bases to trimming and J lost 5 bases, with 21 bases between them. The CDR3 covers 14 residues. Germline assignment: CDR1 LNHDA and CDR2 SQIVND (reference sequence). CDR3 sequence: CAQPGRGRVETQYF. Incomplete CDR3 DNA: TGTGCCCAACCAGGGAGGGGGAGGGTGGAGACC.

About this clone itself: The junction departs from the called germline gene at one end, perhaps through a read error. Read data end 3 residues before the CDR3 end; the end is taken from the germline J gene. This chain connects TRBV7-2 to TRBJ2-3, with 8 bases matching TRBD1. Germline V gives CDR1 SGHTA, CDR2 FQGNSA. The CDR3 spans 15 residues. CDR3 loop: CASSQRTGTSETQYF. CDR3 DNA (partial): TGTGCCAGCAGCCAGAGGACAGGGACTTCAGAGACG.

In the case of this clone: The read ends 3 residues before the CDR3 terminus; that terminus is restored from the germline J gene. V and J are TRBV5-1 and TRBJ2-7; 7 nucleotides align to TRBD2. The length of the CDR3 is 15 residues. Germline trimming cut 0 bases from V and 5 bases from J; bases unmatched to any gene: 8. Germline V gives CDR1 SGHRS, CDR2 YFSETQ. The sequenced CDR3 bases are TGCGCCAGCAGCTTGGCCTTGGGCAGCGGGGACGAG. It encodes CASSLALGSGDE. In full, the CDR3 is CASSLALGSGDEQYF.

Comment on this clone: The read finishes 3 residues shy of the CDR3 end, and the germline J gene is used to complete it. The chain uses TRBV29-1 and TRBJ1-3, with a tentative D call TRBD1 (5 bases). Germline loops: CDR1 SQVTM, CDR2 ANQGSEA. The V gene lost 0 bases and the J gene lost 2 bases, with 14 bases spanning the gap. This CDR3 contains 16 residues. CDR3 DNA (partial): TGCAGCGTTGAAGATCCGAGGGGCTCGACTGGAAACACC. As protein: CSVEDPRGSTGNT. The whole CDR3 protein is CSVEDPRGSTGNTIYF.

CDR3: CASSTGGAQETQYF. Incomplete CDR3 DNA: TGTGCCAGCAGTACAGGCGGGGCCCAAGAGACC. V and J are TRBV2 and TRBJ2-5; D is perhaps TRBD2 (6 bases). The read gets to within 3 residues of the CDR3 end, and the germline J gene fills in the rest. The germline V gene has CDR1 SNHLY and CDR2 FYNNEI. This CDR3 spans 14 amino acids. Trimming removed 5 bases from V and 1 base from J, with 11 bases in between.

A note on this clone: The read terminates 3 residues ahead of where the CDR3 ends, so the germline J gene completes it. The chain has TRBV18 and TRBJ1-5, with 7 bases that match TRBD1. Germline assignment: CDR1 KGHSH and CDR2 LQKENI. This CDR3 contains 14 residues. V dropped 3 bases and J dropped 4; count of bases not matched to a gene: 3. The part of the CDR3 DNA that was read is TGTGCCAGCTCACCTGGGACAGATAATCAGCCC. This codes for CASSPGTDNQP. The whole CDR3 sequence is CASSPGTDNQPQHF.

Worth noting for this clone: Read coverage stops 3 residues before the CDR3 terminus; the germline J gene supplies the remainder. The chain combines TRBV2 with TRBJ2-3, with D possibly TRBD2 on 6 matching bases. Germline V gene data show CDR1 as SNHLY and CDR2 as FYNNEI. This CDR3 region has 12 residues. Partial CDR3 DNA: TGTGCCAGCAGGGATAGCGGAGAGACG. Translated, it gives CASRDSGET. The entire CDR3 is CASRDSGETQYF.